This TCR beta chain was recorded in a study of response to subunit inactivated influenza vaccine. Germline V gives CDR1 SGHRS, CDR2 YFSETQ. The CDR3 length is 15 residues. V shed 0 bases, J shed 3 bases, and the junction held 3 bases outside the gene matches. Study-wide results and limits: The study's authors posited that every seasonal influenza vaccination enlists few new T cells.

Each CDR3 protein is one row after TCRdb ran MiXCR on the RT-PCR reads. The repertoire includes 650,000 or so distinct CDR3 sequences, 14% of them detected once, and less than 9% sits in the top ten. This clonotype occurred many times. What it binds is unknown. The sequence came from a man in his fifties who received an inactivated influenza vaccine. The chain combines TRBV5-1 with TRBJ1-1; 9 bases align to TRBD1. The material was PBMCs from blood, obtained around two weeks before vaccination. CDR3 nucleotides: TGCGCCAGCAGCTTGGAAGGACAGGGGTACACTGAAGCTTTCTTT. Residues: CASSLEGQGYTEAFF.